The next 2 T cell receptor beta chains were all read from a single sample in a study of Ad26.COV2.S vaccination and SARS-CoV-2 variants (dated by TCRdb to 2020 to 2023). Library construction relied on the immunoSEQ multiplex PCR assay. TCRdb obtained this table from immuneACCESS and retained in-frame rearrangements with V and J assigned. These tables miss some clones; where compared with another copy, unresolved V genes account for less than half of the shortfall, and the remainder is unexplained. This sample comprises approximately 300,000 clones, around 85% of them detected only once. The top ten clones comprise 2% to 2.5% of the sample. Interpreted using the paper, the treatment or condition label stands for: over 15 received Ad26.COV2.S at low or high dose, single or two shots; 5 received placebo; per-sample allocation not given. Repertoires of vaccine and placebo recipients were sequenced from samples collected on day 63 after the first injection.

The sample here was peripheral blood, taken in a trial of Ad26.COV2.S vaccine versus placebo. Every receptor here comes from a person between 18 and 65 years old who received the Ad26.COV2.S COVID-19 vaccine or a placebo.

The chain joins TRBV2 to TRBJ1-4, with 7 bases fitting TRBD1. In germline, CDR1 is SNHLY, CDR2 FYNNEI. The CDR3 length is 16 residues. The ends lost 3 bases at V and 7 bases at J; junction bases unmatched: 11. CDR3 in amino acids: CASSDAGRGLVEKLFF. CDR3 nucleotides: TGTGCCAGCAGTGACGCTGGGAGGGGGCTTGTTGAAAAACTGTTTTTT.

This chain's CDR3 is CASSRGRTEAFF. CDR3 sequence (DNA): TGTGCCAGCAGTCGAGGGCGGACTGAAGCTTTCTTT. The chain couples TRBV12-3 or TRBV12-4 to TRBJ1-1; D unresolved. The CDR3 consists of 12 residues. V lost 5 bases to trimming and J lost 5 bases, with 9 bases between them.